Below are 23 T cell receptor beta chains sequenced from a single sample in a study of T cell repertoires in cytomegalovirus infection. TCRdb itself ran the reads through MiXCR, one entry per CDR3 protein. Among around 280,000 distinct CDR3 sequences, around 15% were seen once, and the ten largest hold about 10%. The specimen sequenced was PBMCs. These TCRs come from a human donor in good health (CMV status not recorded). Some clones in this sample may be carry-over from other donors' samples.

This chain links TRBV4-1 with TRBJ1-5, with D uncertain. The CDR3 loop spans 15 amino acids. Germline assignment: CDR1 MGHRA and CDR2 YSYEKL. Trimming took 0 bases from V and 9 from J, leaving 15 bases between them. CDR3 residues: CASSQEGGQRWPQHF. CDR3 coding DNA: TGCGCCAGCAGCCAAGAGGGCGGCCAGCGCTGGCCCCAGCATTTT.

This clonotype was counted many times. The gene calls are TRBV27 and TRBJ2-3; D remains unclear. Germline CDR1 MNHEY, CDR2 SMNVEV (reference sequence). Trimming left V 4 bases short and J 2 bases short, with 13 bases between. This CDR3 region has 15 residues. CDR3 in DNA: TGTGCCAGCAGTTGGTACAGAACAGACACAGATACGCAGTATTTT. Encoded protein: CASSWYRTDTDTQYF.

This clonotype appeared a few times. The V call is TRBV6-8, the J call TRBJ1-2; 7 bases agree with TRBD1. J lost 8 bases, V lost 3 bases, and 9 bases had no gene match. The CDR3 extends over 14 amino acids. From germline, CDR1 is MNHGY and CDR2 SAAAGT. The DNA for the CDR3 is TGTGCCAGCAGTTATCAACAGGGGTTGGAGGGCTACACCTTC. It translates to CASSYQQGLEGYTF.

This clonotype was detected many times. The gene calls are TRBV12-3 or TRBV12-4 and TRBJ1-2; D is perhaps TRBD1 (6 bases). The V end lost 6 bases, the J end lost 6 bases, and 20 bases lay between the germline ends. The CDR3 covers 15 residues. The CDR3: CASSSEGDGPNGYTF. CDR3 coding DNA: TGTGCCAGCAGCTCCGAGGGGGACGGACCAAATGGCTACACCTTC.

This clonotype showed up many times. The gene calls are TRBV7-2 and TRBJ1-2; D unresolved. Germline V gene sequence: CDR1 SGHTA, CDR2 FQGNSA. This CDR3 spans 13 amino acids. Trimming took off 2 bases at V and 7 bases at J, with 11 bases between the two ends. The CDR3 bases are TGTGCCAGCAGCTTATTACCGGGGTCTGGCTACACCTTC. Amino acid sequence: CASSLLPGSGYTF.

At least ten counts were recorded for this clonotype. The rearrangement links TRBV7-3 to TRBJ2-3; D is possibly TRBD2 (5 bases). Trimming shortened V by 3 bases and J by 0 bases, and 10 bases separated the two germline ends. There are 15 residues in the CDR3. CDR1 is SGHTA and CDR2 is FQGTGA in the germline V gene. The CDR3 loop reads CASSFYGVSTDTQYF. The CDR3 bases are TGTGCCAGCAGCTTCTACGGGGTTAGCACAGATACGCAGTATTTT.

This clonotype was picked up many times. The chain links TRBV6-5 to TRBJ1-1; D is unresolved. The CDR3 runs 15 residues. Germline V lookup: CDR1 MNHEY, CDR2 SVGAGI. Trimming took off 0 bases at V and 1 base at J, with 9 bases between the two ends. CDR3 nucleotide sequence: TGTGCCAGCAGTTACTCGAAGGTGAGGAACACTGAAGCTTTCTTT. The encoded protein is CASSYSKVRNTEAFF.

This clonotype occurred a few times. The rearrangement joins TRBV10-3 to TRBJ2-6, with TRBD1 identical over 8 bases. CDR1 is ENHRY and CDR2 is SYGVKD in the germline V gene. The CDR3 spans 18 residues. J gave up 3 bases and V 5 bases, and 12 bases lay outside the gene matches. CDR3 bases: TGTGCCATCAGTCGGGACGGGACAGGAACGGTTGGGGCCAACGTCCTGACTTTC. Protein product: CAISRDGTGTVGANVLTF.

Many counts were recorded for this clonotype. This chain uses TRBV27 with TRBJ2-3, with D maybe TRBD1 (6 bases). The V gene lost 5 bases and the J gene lost 4 bases, with 40 bases spanning the gap. The CDR3 has 23 residues. Looked up from germline, CDR1 is MNHEY and CDR2 is SMNVEV (reference sequence). CDR3 nucleotide sequence: TGTGCCAGCAGTAGTACGGACAGACGTCAATGGTCCATTCCCAACGTCGTCGCAGATACGCAGTATTTT. It yields the protein CASSSTDRRQWSIPNVVADTQYF.

This clonotype was counted many times. The genes are TRBV7-8 and TRBJ2-4; the match to TRBD2 covers 7 bases. The CDR3 runs to 16 residues. Trimming at V came to 2 bases and at J to 0 bases, leaving 4 bases not matched to a gene. Germline CDR1 SGHVS, CDR2 FQNEAQ. The CDR3 loop reads CASSLRTSVAKNIQYF. The CDR3 region has the DNA TGTGCCAGCAGCTTAAGAACTAGCGTAGCCAAAAACATTCAGTACTTC.

The chain recombines TRBV14 with TRBJ2-2; 10 bases line up with TRBD1. The CDR3 extends over 17 amino acids. Germline values: CDR1 SGHDN, CDR2 FVKESK. With V trimmed by 3 bases and J by 2 bases, 6 bases remained unmatched. CDR3 bases: TGTGCCAGCAGCCATCCGGGACAGGGGACTAACACCGGGGAGCTGTTTTTT. Encoded protein: CASSHPGQGTNTGELFF.

This clonotype was seen at least ten times. The CDR3 protein is CASSFQERAYGYTF. CDR3 DNA sequence: TGTGCCAGCAGTTTTCAGGAAAGGGCGTATGGCTACACCTTC. The chain couples TRBV28 to TRBJ1-2, with D unclear. The CDR3 loop spans 14 amino acids. Germline CDR1 reads MDHEN; CDR2 reads SYDVKM. V was trimmed by 3 bases and J by 5 bases, leaving 13 bases between them.

This clonotype was counted only a few times. This chain uses TRBV5-4 with TRBJ1-1; TRBD1 aligns across 8 bases. This CDR3 is 14 amino acids long. Germline lookup yields CDR1 SGHNT and CDR2 YYREEE (reference sequence). Trimming at V came to 4 bases and at J to 4 bases, leaving 6 bases not matched to a gene. CDR3 protein: CASSGQQGGTEAFF. Written as DNA, the CDR3 is TGTGCCAGCAGCGGTCAACAGGGGGGCACTGAAGCTTTCTTT.

The J gene is TRBJ2-1, the V gene TRBV28; 8 nucleotides align to TRBD2. The CDR3 length is 17 residues. The trim removed 5 bases at V and 5 bases at J, leaving 14 bases unmatched. The germline gives CDR1 MDHEN, CDR2 SYDVKM. CDR3 sequence reads: CASSTSSGSGLNNEQFF. CDR3 nucleotides: TGTGCCAGCAGTACCTCTAGCGGGTCGGGATTAAACAATGAGCAGTTCTTC.

Only one count was recorded for this clonotype. A much larger clone lies one base from this, so it may be a read error. The chain links TRBV7-9 to TRBJ2-5; 8 positions agree with TRBD2. Germline CDR1 SEHNR, CDR2 FQNEAQ (reference sequence). There are 15 residues in the CDR3. With V trimmed by 1 base and J by 3 bases, 4 bases remained unmatched. CDR3 in DNA: TGTGCCAGCAGCTTAGGGGTGACTAGCGAAGAGACCCAGTACTTC. Protein sequence: CASSLGVTSEETQYF. Full variable domain (remainder filled in from reference TRBV7-9 and TRBJ2-5): DTGVSQNPRHKITKRGQNVTFRCDPISEHNRLYWYRQTLGQGPEFLTYFQNEAQLEKSRLLSDRFSAERPKGSFSTLEIQRTEQGDSAMYLCASSLGVTSEETQYFGPGTRLLVL.

This clonotype was counted at least ten times. This chain connects TRBV5-5 to TRBJ1-5, with D unclear. V shed 0 bases and J shed 6 bases, with 13 bases lying between them. This CDR3 comprises 15 residues. Germline CDR1 is SGHKS and CDR2 is YYEKEE (reference sequence). The CDR3 region is CASSLVSSLGQPQHF. CDR3 nucleotides: TGTGCCAGCAGCTTGGTTAGCAGTCTCGGTCAGCCCCAGCATTTT.

This clonotype was recorded at least ten times. The V call is TRBV7-8, the J call TRBJ2-3, with 9 bases identical to TRBD2. The CDR3 sequence is 17 residues long. Germline V gene sequence: CDR1 SGHVS, CDR2 FQNEAQ. The V gene end was trimmed by 1 base and the J gene end by 5 bases; junction bases not matched to a gene: 10. CDR3 nucleotide sequence: TGTGCCAGCAGCTTAGAAGCGGGCGGGAGGGGAGGAGATACGCAGTATTTT. Protein product: CASSLEAGGRGGDTQYF. The full variable domain, with the rest looked up from reference TRBV7-8 and TRBJ2-3, is GAGVSQSPRYKVAKRGQDVALRCDPISGHVSLFWYQQALGQGPEFLTYFQNEAQLDKSGLPSDRFFAERPEGSVSTLKIQRTQQEDSAVYLCASSLEAGGRGGDTQYFGPGTRLTVL.

Details on this clonotype: Just one base apart from a much larger clone, this may be a read error. This chain joins TRBV6-5 and TRBJ1-6; D is uncertain. Germline V lookup: CDR1 MNHEY, CDR2 SVGAGI. The CDR3 runs 13 residues. The CDR3 nucleotides are TGTGCCAGCAGTTCCGATCACCGATCACCCCCCCACTTT. It specifies CASSSDHRSPPHF.

This clonotype was seen at least ten times. The chain is built from TRBV14 and TRBJ2-3, with TRBD2 matching over 9 bases. The CDR3 runs to 18 residues. V shed 1 base and J 6 bases; nucleotides not matched to a gene: 14. CDR1 is SGHDN, CDR2 FVKESK, per germline. CDR3 sequence: CASSQGSGGYLFGDTQYF. The CDR3 DNA reads TGTGCCAGCAGCCAAGGCAGCGGGGGGTACCTCTTTGGTGATACGCAGTATTTT.

This clonotype was detected many times. The V call is TRBV7-2, the J call TRBJ2-3, with TRBD2 matching over 7 bases. Germline CDR1 reads SGHTA; CDR2 reads FQGNSA. The CDR3 covers 15 residues. The V and J ends lost 5 bases and 1 base, in that order; junction bases with no gene match: 6. CDR3 residues: CASSPWEGGTDTQYF. The DNA for the CDR3 is TGTGCCAGCAGCCCCTGGGAGGGAGGCACAGATACGCAGTATTTT.

This clonotype was counted many times. J is TRBJ2-7 and V is TRBV7-2; D not certain. CDR3 length: 13 amino acids. The germline gives CDR1 SGHTA, CDR2 FQGNSA. V was clipped by 3 bases and J by 3 bases, with 9 bases between them. As DNA, the CDR3 is TGTGCCAGCAGCTTTGCCAGATTCTACGAGCAGTACTTC. Translating gives CASSFARFYEQYF.

Many counts were recorded for this clonotype. V usage is TRBV6-2 or TRBV6-3 and J usage is TRBJ2-7, with 7 bases that match TRBD2. V trimming: 5 bases; J trimming: 3 bases; junction bases outside the gene matches: 7. This CDR3 is built from 14 residues. Germline V lookup: CDR1 MNHEY, CDR2 SVGEGT. The CDR3 DNA follows: TGTGCCAGCAGTCGAGCGGGAAGAATCTACGAGCAGTACTTC. It translates to CASSRAGRIYEQYF.

As to this clonotype: A read error may be the cause here, since a much bigger clone is one base away. The chain joins TRBV7-8 to TRBJ2-7; 8 bases align to TRBD1. CDR1 and CDR2 (germline): SGHVS, FQNEAQ. The CDR3 has 15 amino acids. V dropped 6 bases and J dropped 2; count of bases not matched to a gene: 9. The CDR3 DNA follows: TGTGCCAGCAGAGGCCGGGACAGGTGTACCTACGAGCAGTACTTC. Translated, it gives CASRGRDRCTYEQYF.